One sample yielded the 21 T cell receptor beta chains listed below, sequenced in a study of cytomegalovirus exposure and HLA in healthy donors. Primers for the PCR totalled 60 Vbeta and 13 Jbeta. Some clones are missing from TCRdb's copy, which holds only in-frame ones; the method was immunoSEQ multiplex PCR. The repertoire holds some 220,000 clones, with about 80% as singletons. The sequenced material came from PBMCs. These receptors were collected from a woman in her fifties or sixties in good health and CMV-seropositive.

The chain combines TRBV6-5 with TRBJ2-7; D may be TRBD2 (6 bases). The CDR3 covers 14 residues. Germline V CDR1 and CDR2: MNHEY, SVGAGI. V lost 5 bases and J lost 3, with 14 bases in between. CDR3 nucleotide sequence: TGTGCCAGCAGTCTGGGGGGACTGCTCTACGAGCAGTACTTC. This sequence encodes CASSLGGLLYEQYF.

The chain is built from TRBV29-1 and TRBJ2-7; possible D gene TRBD1, 6 bases. The CDR3 sequence is 11 residues long. The germline V gene encodes CDR1 SQVTM and CDR2 ANQGSEA. The ends were cut back, 7 bases at V and 3 bases at J, with 10 bases in the middle. The CDR3 bases are TGCAGCGGAGGACAGTTCTACGAGCAGTACTTC. It encodes CSGGQFYEQYF.

The chain has TRBV27 and TRBJ2-5; possibly TRBD1 for D (6 bases). Matching the DNA end better, TRBJ2-7 makes the J call doubtful. The CDR3 has 15 residues. Germline CDR1 reads MNHEY; CDR2 reads SMNVEV (reference sequence). CDR3 sequence reads: CASSPRDNIIYEQYF. DNA for the CDR3: TGTGCCAGCAGTCCCCGGGACAACATCATCTACGAGCAGTACTTC.

The gene calls are TRBV9 and TRBJ2-1; 8 bases are shared with TRBD2. In germline, CDR1 is SGDLS, CDR2 YYNGEE. This CDR3 region has 15 residues. V shed 3 bases and J 8 bases; nucleotides not matched to a gene: 10. The CDR3: CASSGAGTSLYEQFF. The CDR3 DNA sequence: TGTGCCAGCAGCGGTGCCGGGACTAGTTTGTATGAGCAGTTCTTC.

This clone was seen a few times. The gene calls are TRBV27 and TRBJ1-2; possibly TRBD1 for D (5 bases). This CDR3 comprises 13 residues. V lost 4 bases and J lost 9, with 15 bases in between. Per the germline V gene, CDR1 is MNHEY and CDR2 is SMNVEV (reference sequence). CDR3 sequence (DNA): TGTGCCAGCAGTTCCACTGGTGGGGGGAGCTACACCTTC. Protein sequence: CASSSTGGGSYTF.

This sequence joins TRBV30 and TRBJ2-3, with 7 nucleotides matching TRBD1. Looked up from germline, CDR1 is GTSNPN and CDR2 is SVGIG (reference sequence). The CDR3 totals 15 residues. With 2 bases clipped from V and 0 bases from J, the junction kept 5 bases outside the gene matches. The CDR3 sequence: CAWSTTGYSTDTQYF. CDR3 bases: TGTGCCTGGAGTACGACAGGGTATAGCACAGATACGCAGTATTTT.

The chain has TRBV7-2 and TRBJ2-1; 9 bases match TRBD2. The CDR3 spans 13 residues. V shed 10 bases, J shed 4 bases, and the junction held 5 bases outside the gene matches. Germline CDR1 SGHTA, CDR2 FQGNSA. In DNA form, the CDR3 reads TGTGCCACCAAGGCGGGAGGGTACAATGAGCAGTTCTTC. Translated, it gives CATKAGGYNEQFF.

The table lists this clone with a count of one. V gene TRBV20-1 combines with J gene TRBJ2-1; D unclear. Germline CDR1 DFQATT, CDR2 SNEGSKA (reference sequence). This CDR3 contains 11 residues. V lost 3 bases, J lost 12 bases, and 12 bases lay in between. The CDR3 region has the DNA TGCAGTGCTAGGAGCGACGCCGTGCAGTTCTTC. Its protein product is CSARSDAVQFF.

The V gene is TRBV30, the J gene TRBJ1-4; possibly TRBD1 for D (6 bases). CDR3 size: 16 residues. Trimming took off 2 bases at V and 11 bases at J, with 24 bases between the two ends. Germline values: CDR1 GTSNPN, CDR2 SVGIG (reference sequence). This CDR3 reads CAWSPSRTEIMGKLFF. CDR3 nucleotides: TGTGCCTGGAGTCCTAGCCGGACAGAGATAATGGGGAAACTGTTTTTT.

A word on this clone: The same CDR3 can be traced to other DNA sequences in this sample. The V gene is TRBV6-5, the J gene TRBJ2-3; tentatively, D is TRBD2 (6 bases). The V gene's germline CDR1 is MNHEY and CDR2 SVGAGI. Trimming removed 2 bases at V and 6 bases at J, with 6 bases between. This CDR3 spans 12 amino acids. The CDR3 DNA is TGTGCCAGCAGTTACGGGAGGGATACGCAGTATTTT. The encoded protein is CASSYGRDTQYF.

This chain links TRBV30 with TRBJ1-2; D ambiguous. Germline V gives CDR1 GTSNPN, CDR2 SVGIG (reference sequence). This CDR3 spans 14 amino acids. Trimming took 2 bases from V and 6 from J, leaving 16 bases between them. CDR3 bases: TGTGCCTGGAGTACCCACCCGGGAGCGGATGGCTACACCTTC. It specifies CAWSTHPGADGYTF.

CDR3 DNA: TGTGCCAGCAGCTCTACGACTAGTTTCTACGAGCAGTACTTC. The encoded protein is CASSSTTSFYEQYF. The chain recombines TRBV5-4 with TRBJ2-7; TRBD2 is a possible D gene (6 bases). Trimming pared 3 bases from V and 3 bases from J, leaving 13 bases between. The germline gives CDR1 SGHNT, CDR2 YYREEE (reference sequence). This CDR3 region has 14 residues.

The genes are TRBV28 and TRBJ1-6; 9 bases agree with TRBD1. The CDR3 totals 16 residues. The junction had 7 bases not matched to a gene; V was cut back by 5 bases and J by 5 bases. CDR1 is MDHEN, CDR2 SYDVKM, per germline. For the CDR3, the DNA is TGTGCCAGCAGTCCAGGACAGGGGAGGGATAATTCACCCCTCCACTTT. Its translation is CASSPGQGRDNSPLHF.

In DNA, the CDR3 is TGTGCCAGCTCCCTTAGCGGGTCCAACTATGGCTACACCTTC. Its protein is CASSLSGSNYGYTF. The chain is built from TRBV18 and TRBJ1-2, with D unclear. Germline V CDR1 and CDR2: KGHSH, LQKENI. The CDR3 has 14 residues. Trimming took off 6 bases at V and 2 bases at J, with 13 bases between the two ends.

The rearrangement joins TRBV5-4 to TRBJ2-1, with TRBD2 matching 9 bases. The CDR3 totals 15 residues. CDR1 is SGHNT, CDR2 YYREEE, per germline (reference sequence). V lost 5 bases and J lost 3; bases outside the gene matches: 6. The CDR3 DNA sequence: TGTGCCAGCAGTTACGGAGCGGGGGGCTACAATGAGCAGTTCTTC. Its translation is CASSYGAGGYNEQFF.

The genes are TRBV7-6 and TRBJ2-6; 7 nucleotides agree with TRBD1. Germline CDR1 is SGHVS and CDR2 is FNYEAQ. The CDR3 loop spans 17 amino acids. V lost 1 base and J lost 0; bases outside the gene matches: 3. This CDR3 is CASSLGQGLSGANVLTF. The CDR3 DNA sequence: TGTGCCAGCAGCTTAGGACAGGGCCTCTCTGGGGCCAACGTCCTGACTTTC.

The chain combines TRBV19 with TRBJ1-1, with D possibly being TRBD1 (5 bases). Germline V gene sequence: CDR1 LNHDA, CDR2 SQIVND (reference sequence). This CDR3 comprises 14 residues. V lost 10 bases and J lost 0, with 15 bases in between. The DNA for the CDR3 is TGTGCCAACCCAAGGGGATCAATGAACACTGAAGCTTTCTTT. This encodes CANPRGSMNTEAFF.

This clone occurred once. The CDR3 loop is CASSQSAGTSGSYEQYF. CDR3 coding DNA: TGCGCCAGCAGTCAATCGGCCGGGACTAGCGGGAGCTACGAGCAGTACTTC. This rearrangement joins TRBV23-1 to TRBJ2-7; the match to TRBD2 covers 14 bases. TRBV23-1 is labeled an ORF, and its function is uncertain. The CDR3 is 17 residues long. V shed 0 bases and J 3 bases; nucleotides not matched to a gene: 4.

The V gene is TRBV18, the J gene TRBJ2-5; no firm D call. CDR1 is KGHSH, CDR2 LQKENI, per germline. V lost 4 bases and J lost 3, with 6 bases in between. CDR3 length: 12 residues. CDR3 sequence: CASSLTEETQYF. DNA for the CDR3: TGTGCCAGCTCACTTACGGAAGAGACCCAGTACTTC. The whole variable domain, filled in from reference TRBV18 and TRBJ2-5, reads NAGVMQNPRHLVRRRGQEARLRCSPMKGHSHVYWYRQLPEEGLKFMVYLQKENIIDESGMPKERFSAEFPKEGPSILRIQQVVRGDSAAYFCASSLTEETQYFGPGTRLLVL.

This clone was recorded a few times. V and J are TRBV5-4 and TRBJ1-1; tentatively, D is TRBD1 (5 bases). The CDR3 spans 15 residues. Germline V gene lookup returns CDR1 SGHNT and CDR2 YYREEE (reference sequence). V lost 4 bases to trimming and J lost 4 bases, with 17 bases between them. In nucleotides, the CDR3 is TGTGCCAGCAGCCCACTGCGGGGGGTGGGCACTGAAGCTTTCTTT. It is translated as CASSPLRGVGTEAFF.

Worth noting for this clone: The junction departs from the called germline gene at one end, perhaps through a read error. Other nucleotide sequences from this sample produce the same CDR3. The J gene is TRBJ1-1, the V gene TRBV18, with D hard to call. The CDR3 consists of 14 residues. Germline CDR1 and CDR2: KGHSH and LQKENI. The CDR3 sequence: CASSVSGGNTEAFF. CDR3 nucleotide sequence: TGTGCCAGCTCCGTTTCGGGAGGTAACACTGAGGCTTTCTTT.